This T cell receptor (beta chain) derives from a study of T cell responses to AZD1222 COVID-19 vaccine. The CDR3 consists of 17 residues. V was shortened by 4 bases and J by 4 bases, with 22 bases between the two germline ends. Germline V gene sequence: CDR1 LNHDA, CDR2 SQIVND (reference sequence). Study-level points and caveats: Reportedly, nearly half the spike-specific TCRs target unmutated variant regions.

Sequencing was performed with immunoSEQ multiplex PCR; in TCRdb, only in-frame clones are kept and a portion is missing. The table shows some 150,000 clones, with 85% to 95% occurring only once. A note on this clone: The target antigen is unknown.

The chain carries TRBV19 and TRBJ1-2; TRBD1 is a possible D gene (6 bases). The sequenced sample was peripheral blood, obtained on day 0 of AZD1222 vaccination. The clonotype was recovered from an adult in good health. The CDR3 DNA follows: TGTGCCAGTAGTACCTCCGGGCCGCGGGGGCTCGGCTATGGCTACACCTTC. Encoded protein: CASSTSGPRGLGYGYTF.